The 14 T cell receptor beta chains reported below all come from one sample, sequenced in a study of T cell responses to AZD1222 COVID-19 vaccine. Assay used: immunoSEQ multiplex PCR; TCRdb lists only in-frame clones, some missing. This sample yields 150,000 or so clones, of which 92% are seen a single time; 3% to 4% belongs to the top ten. Specimen: peripheral blood, collected 28 days after the second AZD1222 dose. Receptor source: an adult who received the AZD1222 COVID-19 vaccine.

The rearrangement joins TRBV28 to TRBJ2-4, with 9 positions matching TRBD1. Germline V CDR1 and CDR2: MDHEN, SYDVKM. The CDR3 is 16 amino acids. The junction had 12 bases not matched to a gene; V was cut back by 5 bases and J by 7 bases. The CDR3 here is CASSRFTGTGSNIQYF. CDR3 sequence (DNA): TGTGCCAGCAGTCGCTTCACCGGGACAGGGAGTAACATTCAGTACTTC. The full variable domain, in which reference TRBV28 and TRBJ2-4 provide the parts outside the CDR3, is DVKVTQSSRYLVKRTGEKVFLECVQDMDHENMFWYRQDPGLGLRLIYFSYDVKMKEKGDIPEGYSVSREKKERFSLILESASTNQTSMYLCASSRFTGTGSNIQYFGAGTRLSVL.

This chain links TRBV12-3 or TRBV12-4 with TRBJ2-7, with D perhaps TRBD1 or TRBD2 (5 bases each). This CDR3 spans 13 amino acids. V gave up 3 bases and J gave up 5 bases, with 11 bases separating them. In DNA, the CDR3 is TGTGCCAGCAGTTTTTCAGGGAGCCACGAGCAGTACTTC. Translation gives CASSFSGSHEQYF.

This sequence joins TRBV28 and TRBJ1-4; D is perhaps TRBD1 (6 bases). The V end lost 1 base, the J end lost 11 bases, and 14 bases lay between the germline ends. Germline lookup yields CDR1 MDHEN and CDR2 SYDVKM. The CDR3 totals 14 residues. CDR3 sequence (DNA): TGTGCCAGCAGTTTATTCACAGGGATGGGGAAACTGTTTTTT. Amino acid sequence: CASSLFTGMGKLFF.

This sequence joins TRBV28 and TRBJ1-1; D is undetermined. This CDR3 has 14 amino acids. From germline, CDR1 is MDHEN and CDR2 SYDVKM. Trimming left V 2 bases short and J 1 base short, with 8 bases between. CDR3 in amino acids: CASSLMVSNTEAFF. The CDR3, as DNA: TGTGCCAGCAGTTTAATGGTATCGAACACTGAAGCTTTCTTT.

This clone was seen more than once but under ten times. The V call is TRBV28, the J call TRBJ1-2; possibly TRBD1 for D (5 bases). The CDR3 consists of 15 residues. Per germline, CDR1 MDHEN and CDR2 SYDVKM. V dropped 1 base and J dropped 5 bases, with 14 bases sitting between them. The CDR3 loop reads CASSLFPGRGYGYTF. CDR3 nucleotides: TGTGCCAGCAGTTTATTCCCAGGGAGGGGTTATGGCTACACCTTC.

The chain couples TRBV2 to TRBJ2-2, with D possibly being TRBD1 (6 bases). Per germline, CDR1 SNHLY and CDR2 FYNNEI. CDR3 length equals 15 residues. Trimming cost V 7 bases and J 0 bases, with 12 bases left between them. The chain's CDR3 is CASNPQGTNTGELFF. CDR3 sequence (DNA): TGTGCCAGCAACCCACAGGGAACGAACACCGGGGAGCTGTTTTTT.

This chain uses TRBV7-8 with TRBJ2-7; 7 nucleotides match TRBD2. Per the germline V gene, CDR1 is SGHVS and CDR2 is FQNEAQ. Trimming took 0 bases from V and 7 from J; bases not matched to a gene: 6. The CDR3 consists of 14 residues. CDR3 DNA: TGTGCCAGCAGCTTAGCCCCGTGGGGAGGGGAGCAGTACTTC. Translating it yields CASSLAPWGGEQYF.

The chain couples TRBV28 to TRBJ2-3; TRBD2 might be the D (6 bases). From germline, CDR1 is MDHEN and CDR2 SYDVKM. Trimming left V 4 bases short and J 2 bases short, with 13 bases between. There are 15 residues in the CDR3. Here the CDR3 DNA reads TGTGCCAGCAGTTCCGGGACTGCCACCACAGATACGCAGTATTTT. Its translation: CASSSGTATTDTQYF.

The chain carries TRBV18 and TRBJ1-5, with D perhaps matching TRBD1 (5 bases). CDR3 length equals 13 residues. The germline V gene encodes CDR1 KGHSH and CDR2 LQKENI. V was pared by 3 bases and J by 5 bases, with 8 bases between. The CDR3, as DNA: TGTGCCAGCTCACCCCAGGGCGATCAGCCCCAGCATTTT. Translating gives CASSPQGDQPQHF.

The chain joins TRBV6-2 or TRBV6-3 to TRBJ2-6, with D possibly being TRBD1 (6 bases). Trimming pared 6 bases from V and 1 base from J, leaving 13 bases between. Germline V lookup: CDR1 MNHEY, CDR2 SVGEGT. The CDR3 loop spans 16 amino acids. The CDR3 region has the DNA TGTGCCAGCAGCCAAAGTACAGGGTCTGGGGCCAACGTCCTGACTTTC. The encoded protein is CASSQSTGSGANVLTF.

This chain links TRBV11-2 with TRBJ1-6, with D maybe TRBD1 (5 bases). The CDR3 has 15 amino acids. The V end was cut by 3 bases, the J end by 7 bases, with 13 bases between. CDR1 SGHAT and CDR2 FQNNGV come from the germline V gene. In DNA form, the CDR3 reads TGTGCCAGCAGCTTTCTAAGGGACGTGAATTCACCCCTCCACTTT. Its translation is CASSFLRDVNSPLHF. The full variable domain, rest sourced from reference TRBV11-2 and TRBJ1-6, is EAGVAQSPRYKIIEKRQSVAFWCNPISGHATLYWYQQILGQGPKLLIQFQNNGVVDDSQLPKDRFSAERLKGVDSTLKIQPAKLEDSAVYLCASSFLRDVNSPLHFGNGTRLTVT.

V gene TRBV3-1 (or the pseudogene TRBV3-2) combines with J gene TRBJ2-1; tentatively, D is TRBD2 (6 bases). Trimming removed 1 base from V and 6 bases from J, with 10 bases in between. The CDR3 is 14 amino acids. The germline CDR1 and CDR2 sequences are LGHDT and YNNKEL (reference sequence). The CDR3 protein is CASSQARGGNEQFF. CDR3 sequence (DNA): TGTGCCAGCAGCCAAGCGAGGGGAGGCAATGAGCAGTTCTTC.

This chain uses TRBV6-6 with TRBJ2-5, with 9 positions matching TRBD2. The germline CDR1 and CDR2 sequences are MNHNY and SVGAGI (reference sequence). The length of the CDR3 is 14 residues. V was clipped by 4 bases and J by 3 bases; unmatched bases: 3. The CDR3 DNA is TGTGCCAGCAGTTCTAGCGGGACCGAAGAGACCCAGTACTTC. It encodes CASSSSGTEETQYF.

The chain links TRBV5-4 to TRBJ1-6, with 7 positions matching TRBD1. Germline V CDR1 and CDR2: SGHNT, YYREEE (reference sequence). V lost 3 bases to trimming and J lost 9 bases; unmatched junction nucleotides: 12. The CDR3 consists of 16 residues. CDR3 region: CASSSRTTGNASPLHF. CDR3 in DNA: TGTGCCAGCAGCTCGAGAACGACAGGGAACGCTTCACCCCTCCACTTT.